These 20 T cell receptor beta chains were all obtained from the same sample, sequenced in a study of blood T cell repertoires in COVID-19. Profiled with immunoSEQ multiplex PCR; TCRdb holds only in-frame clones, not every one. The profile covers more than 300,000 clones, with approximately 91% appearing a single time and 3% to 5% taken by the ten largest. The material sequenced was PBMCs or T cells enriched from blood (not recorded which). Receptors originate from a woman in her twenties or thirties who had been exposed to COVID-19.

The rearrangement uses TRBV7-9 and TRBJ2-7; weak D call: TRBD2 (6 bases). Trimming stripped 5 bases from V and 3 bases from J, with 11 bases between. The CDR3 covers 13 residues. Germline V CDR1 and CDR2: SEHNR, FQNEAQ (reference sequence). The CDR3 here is CASSPPRGYEQYF. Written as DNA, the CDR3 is TGTGCCAGCAGCCCCCCGCGGGGCTACGAGCAGTACTTC.

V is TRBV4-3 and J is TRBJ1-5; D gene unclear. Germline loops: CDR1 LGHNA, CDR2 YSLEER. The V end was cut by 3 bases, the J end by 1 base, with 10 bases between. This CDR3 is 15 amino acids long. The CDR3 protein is CASSQVQNSNQPQHF. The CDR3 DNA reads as TGCGCCAGCAGCCAGGTACAGAACAGCAATCAGCCCCAGCATTTT.

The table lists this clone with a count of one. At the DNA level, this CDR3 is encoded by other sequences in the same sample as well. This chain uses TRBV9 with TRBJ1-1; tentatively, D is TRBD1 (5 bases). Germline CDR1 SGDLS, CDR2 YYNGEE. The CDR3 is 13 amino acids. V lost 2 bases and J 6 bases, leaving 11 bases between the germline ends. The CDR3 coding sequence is TGTGCCAGCAGCGTCGTCCCGGGGGCTGAAGCTTTCTTT. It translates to CASSVVPGAEAFF.

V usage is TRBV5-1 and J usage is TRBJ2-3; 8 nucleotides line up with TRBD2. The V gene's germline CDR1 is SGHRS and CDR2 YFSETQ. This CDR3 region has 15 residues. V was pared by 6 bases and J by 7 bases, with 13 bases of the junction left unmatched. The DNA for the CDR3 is TGCGCCAGCACCCCAGGGACTAGAACCGCTCATACGCAGTATTTT. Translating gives CASTPGTRTAHTQYF.

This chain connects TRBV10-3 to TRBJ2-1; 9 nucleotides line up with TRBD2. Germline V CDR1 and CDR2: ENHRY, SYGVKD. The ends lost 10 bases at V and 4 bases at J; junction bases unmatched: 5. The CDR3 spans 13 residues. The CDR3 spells CANGGGGYNEQFF. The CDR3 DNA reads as TGTGCCAATGGCGGGGGGGGATACAATGAGCAGTTCTTC.

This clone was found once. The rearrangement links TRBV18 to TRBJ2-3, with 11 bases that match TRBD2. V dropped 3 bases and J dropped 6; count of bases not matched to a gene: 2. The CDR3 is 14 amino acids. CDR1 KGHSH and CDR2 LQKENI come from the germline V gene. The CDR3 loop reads CASSPSGGADTQYF. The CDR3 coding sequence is TGTGCCAGCTCACCTAGCGGGGGGGCCGATACGCAGTATTTT. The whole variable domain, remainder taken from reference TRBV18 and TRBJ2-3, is NAGVMQNPRHLVRRRGQEARLRCSPMKGHSHVYWYRQLPEEGLKFMVYLQKENIIDESGMPKERFSAEFPKEGPSILRIQQVVRGDSAAYFCASSPSGGADTQYFGPGTRLTVL.

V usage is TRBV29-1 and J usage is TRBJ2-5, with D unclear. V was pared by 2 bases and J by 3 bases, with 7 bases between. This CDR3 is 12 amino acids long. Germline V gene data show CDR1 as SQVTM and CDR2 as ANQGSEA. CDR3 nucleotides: TGCAGCGTTGAAAGGAGCAAAGAGACCCAGTACTTC. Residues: CSVERSKETQYF. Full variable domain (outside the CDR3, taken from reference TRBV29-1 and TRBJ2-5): SAVISQKPSRDICQRGTSLTIQCQVDSQVTMMFWYRQQPGQSLTLIATANQGSEATYESGFVIDKFPISRPNLTFSTLTVSNMSPEDSSIYLCSVERSKETQYFGPGTRLLVL.

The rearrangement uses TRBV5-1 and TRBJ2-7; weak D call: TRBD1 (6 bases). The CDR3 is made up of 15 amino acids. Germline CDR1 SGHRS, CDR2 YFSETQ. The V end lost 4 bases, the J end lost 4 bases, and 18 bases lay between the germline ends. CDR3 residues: CASSIEFTGSYEQYF. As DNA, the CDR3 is TGCGCCAGCAGCATCGAATTTACAGGGTCTTACGAGCAGTACTTC.

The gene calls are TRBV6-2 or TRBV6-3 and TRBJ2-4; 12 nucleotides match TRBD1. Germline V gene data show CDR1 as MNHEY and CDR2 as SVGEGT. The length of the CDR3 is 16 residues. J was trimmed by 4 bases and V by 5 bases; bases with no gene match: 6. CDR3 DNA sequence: TGTGCCAGCAGTCAATGGGACAGGGGGCGAAAAAACATTCAGTACTTC. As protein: CASSQWDRGRKNIQYF.

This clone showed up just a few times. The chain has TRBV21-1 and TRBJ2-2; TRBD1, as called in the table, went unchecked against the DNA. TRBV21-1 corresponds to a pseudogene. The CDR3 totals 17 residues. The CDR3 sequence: CASSKALLAGVTGELFF. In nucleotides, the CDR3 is TGTGCCAGCAGCAAAGCGCTTTTGGCAGGGGTCACCGGGGAGCTGTTTTTT.

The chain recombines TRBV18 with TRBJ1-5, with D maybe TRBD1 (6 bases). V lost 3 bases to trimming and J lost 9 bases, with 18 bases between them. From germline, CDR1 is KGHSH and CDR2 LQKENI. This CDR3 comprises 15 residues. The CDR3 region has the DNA TGTGCCAGCTCACCGGACAGCCCCTCTCCATCGCCCCAGCATTTT. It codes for CASSPDSPSPSPQHF.

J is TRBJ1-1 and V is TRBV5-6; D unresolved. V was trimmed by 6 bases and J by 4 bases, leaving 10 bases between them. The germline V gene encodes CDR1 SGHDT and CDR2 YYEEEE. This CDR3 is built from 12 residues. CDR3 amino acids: CASIVAGTEAFF. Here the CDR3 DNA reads TGTGCCAGCATCGTGGCGGGCACTGAAGCTTTCTTT. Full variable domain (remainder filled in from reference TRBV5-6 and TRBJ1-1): DAGVTQSPTHLIKTRGQQVTLRCSPKSGHDTVSWYQQALGQGPQFIFQYYEEEERQRGNFPDRFSGHQFPNYSSELNVNALLLGDSALYLCASIVAGTEAFFGQGTRLTVV.

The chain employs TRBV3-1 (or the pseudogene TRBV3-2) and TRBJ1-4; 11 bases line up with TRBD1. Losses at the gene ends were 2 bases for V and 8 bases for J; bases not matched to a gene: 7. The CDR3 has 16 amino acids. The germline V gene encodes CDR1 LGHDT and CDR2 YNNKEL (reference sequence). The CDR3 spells CASSQWTGGSQEKLFF. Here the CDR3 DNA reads TGTGCCAGCAGCCAATGGACAGGGGGCTCTCAGGAAAAACTGTTTTTT.

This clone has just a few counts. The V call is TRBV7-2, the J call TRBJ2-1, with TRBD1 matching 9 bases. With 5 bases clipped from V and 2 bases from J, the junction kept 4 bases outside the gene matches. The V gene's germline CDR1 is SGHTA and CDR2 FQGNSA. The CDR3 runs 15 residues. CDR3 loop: CASSTRQGAYNEQFF. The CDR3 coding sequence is TGTGCCAGCAGCACCCGACAGGGGGCCTACAATGAGCAGTTCTTC.

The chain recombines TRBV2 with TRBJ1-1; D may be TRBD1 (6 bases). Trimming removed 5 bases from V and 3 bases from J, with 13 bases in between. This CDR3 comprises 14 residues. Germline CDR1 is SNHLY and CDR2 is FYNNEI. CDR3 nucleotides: TGTGCCAGCAGTCGACAGGCAAAGGACACTGAAGCTTTCTTT. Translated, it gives CASSRQAKDTEAFF. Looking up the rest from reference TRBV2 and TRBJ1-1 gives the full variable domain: EPEVTQTPSHQVTQMGQEVILRCVPISNHLYFYWYRQILGQKVEFLVSFYNNEISEKSEIFDDQFSVERPDGSNFTLKIRSTKLEDSAMYFCASSRQAKDTEAFFGQGTRLTVV.

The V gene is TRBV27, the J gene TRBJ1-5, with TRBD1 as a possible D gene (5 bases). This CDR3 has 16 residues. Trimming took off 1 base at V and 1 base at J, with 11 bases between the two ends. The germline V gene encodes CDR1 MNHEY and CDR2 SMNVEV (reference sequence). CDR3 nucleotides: TGTGCCAGCAGTTTATTAGGGGATGCCAGCAATCAGCCCCAGCATTTT. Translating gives CASSLLGDASNQPQHF.

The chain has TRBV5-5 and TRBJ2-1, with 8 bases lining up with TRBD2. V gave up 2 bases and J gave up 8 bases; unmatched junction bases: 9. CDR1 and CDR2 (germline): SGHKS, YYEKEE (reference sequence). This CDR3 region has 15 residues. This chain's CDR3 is CASSFGDGGVDEQFF. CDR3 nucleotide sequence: TGTGCCAGCAGCTTCGGTGACGGGGGGGTCGATGAGCAGTTCTTC.

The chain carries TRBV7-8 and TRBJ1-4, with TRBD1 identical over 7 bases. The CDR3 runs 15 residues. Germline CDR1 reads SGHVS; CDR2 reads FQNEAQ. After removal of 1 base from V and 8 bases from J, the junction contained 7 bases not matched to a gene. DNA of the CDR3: TGTGCCAGCAGCTTAGGGGGGACAGTACGAGAAAAACTGTTTTTT. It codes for CASSLGGTVREKLFF.

The CDR3 nucleotides read TGTGCCAGCAGTTACTTCTGGCCGTACGAGCAGTACTTC. Amino acids: CASSYFWPYEQYF. The V and J genes are TRBV6-5 and TRBJ2-7; D is ambiguous. Germline CDR1 MNHEY, CDR2 SVGAGI. V was pared by 1 base and J by 4 bases, with 8 bases between. The CDR3 runs 13 residues.

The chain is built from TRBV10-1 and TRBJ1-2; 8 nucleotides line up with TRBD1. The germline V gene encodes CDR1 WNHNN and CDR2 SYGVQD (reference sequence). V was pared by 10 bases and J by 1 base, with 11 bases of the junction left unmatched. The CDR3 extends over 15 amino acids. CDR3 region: CANNNRDRHNYGYTF. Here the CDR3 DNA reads TGCGCCAACAACAACCGGGACAGGCATAACTATGGCTACACCTTC.